This TCR beta chain was observed in a study of tumor-infiltrating lymphocytes in oesophageal squamous cell carcinoma. By sample fraction, this clonotype is large (0.1 to 1%). At one end the junction does not follow the germline gene, possibly because of a read error. TCRdb re-analysed the PCR reads in MiXCR, keeping a single row per CDR3 protein. The table shows about 16,000 distinct CDR3 sequences, with 35% to 50% occurring only once. This sequence was found in a male donor with esophageal squamous cell carcinoma. The sample taken for sequencing was esophageal tumor tissue.

The CDR3 coding sequence is TGTGCTAGCAGCTTAGCGGGGCTAGCGGGGGGGCCCAGAGAGACCCAGTACTTC. The encoded protein is CASSLAGLAGGPRETQYF. This chain uses TRBV7-7 with TRBJ2-5, with 12 bases fitting TRBD2. Germline V gene data show CDR1 as SSHAT and CDR2 as FNYEAQ (reference sequence). This CDR3 has 18 residues.